The 32 T cell receptor beta chains listed next were all sequenced from one sample in a study of blood T cell repertoires in COVID-19. The protocol was immunoSEQ multiplex PCR, while the TCRdb copy is restricted to in-frame clones and leaves out a portion. The table records about 89,000 clones, approximately 89% of them present only once. Sequenced sample: peripheral blood. All receptors derive from a man aged 60-69 years with acute or convalescent COVID-19.

The chain carries TRBV9 and TRBJ2-7; D perhaps matches TRBD1 (6 bases). Germline loops: CDR1 SGDLS, CDR2 YYNGEE. The CDR3 totals 16 residues. Trimming pared 0 bases from V and 3 bases from J, leaving 16 bases between. In nucleotides, the CDR3 is TGTGCCAGCAGCGTAGGAGGGGGACGGGACGACTACGAGCAGTACTTC. Protein sequence: CASSVGGGRDDYEQYF.

This sequence joins TRBV6-5 and TRBJ1-6, with D unresolved. Germline V gives CDR1 MNHEY, CDR2 SVGAGI. The CDR3 has 13 amino acids. V gave up 10 bases and J gave up 1 base, with 8 bases separating them. The CDR3 nucleotides read TGTGCCACCAGACGGTCCTATAATTCACCCCTCCACTTT. It codes for CATRRSYNSPLHF.

The J gene is TRBJ1-5, the V gene TRBV23-1; 7 bases are shared with TRBD1. TRBV23-1 is treated as an ORF (open reading frame) with a function not yet certain. Trimming at V came to 7 bases and at J to 1 base, leaving 13 bases not matched to a gene. The CDR3 length is 17 residues. The CDR3 is CASNRIAGGLSNQPQHF. Written as DNA, the CDR3 is TGCGCCAGCAACAGGATTGCAGGGGGTCTGAGCAATCAGCCCCAGCATTTT.

V and J are TRBV5-6 and TRBJ1-3; a possible D gene is TRBD1 (5 bases). Germline V CDR1 and CDR2: SGHDT, YYEEEE. This CDR3 contains 15 residues. Trimming removed 2 bases from V and 1 base from J, with 10 bases in between. CDR3 nucleotides: TGTGCCAGCAGCTTTACAGGAATTTCTGGAAACACCATATATTTT. This translates into CASSFTGISGNTIYF.

The count of this clone is one. The rearrangement links TRBV3-1 (or the pseudogene TRBV3-2) to TRBJ2-1, with TRBD2 matching over 8 bases. The length of the CDR3 is 14 residues. V lost 1 base to trimming and J lost 6 bases; unmatched junction nucleotides: 2. The germline V gene encodes CDR1 LGHDT and CDR2 YNNKEL (reference sequence). The CDR3 reads CASSQGRGVNEQFF. The CDR3, as DNA: TGTGCCAGCAGCCAAGGGCGGGGGGTCAATGAGCAGTTCTTC.

The V call is TRBV30, the J call TRBJ1-1, with unresolved D. The CDR3 length is 13 residues. V was shortened by 5 bases and J by 0 bases, with 10 bases between the two germline ends. CDR1 GTSNPN and CDR2 SVGIG come from the germline V gene (reference sequence). This CDR3 is CAWCRELNTEAFF. The CDR3 DNA follows: TGTGCCTGGTGCCGGGAACTGAACACTGAAGCTTTCTTT.

V is TRBV5-1 and J is TRBJ2-7, with 8 bases that match TRBD1. V shed 5 bases and J 0 bases; nucleotides not matched to a gene: 4. CDR3 size: 14 residues. The V gene's germline CDR1 is SGHRS and CDR2 YFSETQ. The CDR3 DNA reads TGCGCCAGCAGTTTCGGACAGGGCTCCTACGAGCAGTACTTC. Translating gives CASSFGQGSYEQYF.

This clone was detected once. The rearrangement uses TRBV4-2 and TRBJ2-2; D uncertain. Trimming left V 0 bases short and J 8 bases short, with 10 bases between. Germline values: CDR1 LGHNA, CDR2 YNFKEQ. This CDR3 region has 14 residues. CDR3 in DNA: TGTGCCAGCAGCCAAGATGCGGTAGCAGGGGAGCTGTTTTTT. Its protein is CASSQDAVAGELFF.

CDR3 in DNA: TGTGCCAGCAGCTTAGGAAAGAGCGGATCGAACACCGGGGAGCTGTTTTTT. Protein: CASSLGKSGSNTGELFF. The gene calls are TRBV11-2 and TRBJ2-2; D is perhaps TRBD2 (5 bases). V lost 1 base, J lost 0 bases, and 12 bases lay in between. Germline values: CDR1 SGHAT, CDR2 FQNNGV. The CDR3 contains 17 residues.

The rearrangement joins TRBV7-3 to TRBJ2-3; the match to TRBD2 covers 11 bases. CDR1 is SGHTA, CDR2 FQGTGA, per germline. The V and J ends lost 5 bases and 6 bases, in that order; junction bases with no gene match: 10. The CDR3 is 16 residues long. The DNA for the CDR3 is TGTGCCAGCAGCAGGGGATCTAGCGGGAGGTTGGATACGCAGTATTTT. It specifies CASSRGSSGRLDTQYF.

This chain uses TRBV11-3 with TRBJ1-6; a possible D gene is TRBD1 (5 bases). V was shortened by 4 bases and J by 11 bases, with 18 bases between the two germline ends. The length of the CDR3 is 15 residues. Germline CDR1 SGHNT, CDR2 YENEEA. The DNA of the CDR3 is TGTGCCAGCAGCTGCAGGGTTTGGGTGTTGACACCCCTCCACTTT. It encodes CASSCRVWVLTPLHF.

V is TRBV10-1 and J is TRBJ2-7; no clear D. The germline V gene has CDR1 WNHNN and CDR2 SYGVQD (reference sequence). V dropped 0 bases and J dropped 3 bases, with 6 bases sitting between them. The CDR3 consists of 13 residues. CDR3 loop: CASSESPGYEQYF. As DNA, the CDR3 is TGCGCCAGCAGTGAGTCCCCAGGCTACGAGCAGTACTTC.

The gene calls are TRBV29-1 and TRBJ2-5; TRBD2 might be the D (6 bases). Trimming pared 3 bases from V and 2 bases from J, leaving 13 bases between. The length of the CDR3 is 14 residues. Germline CDR1 reads SQVTM; CDR2 reads ANQGSEA. CDR3 coding DNA: TGCAGCGTTGATGGGGGGTCCTTTCAAGAGACCCAGTACTTC. As protein: CSVDGGSFQETQYF.

This clone was picked up one time. The V gene is TRBV7-2, the J gene TRBJ2-5; weak D call: TRBD2 (6 bases). CDR3 length: 15 amino acids. CDR1 and CDR2 (germline): SGHTA, FQGNSA. Trimming took 3 bases from V and 4 from J, leaving 15 bases between them. The CDR3 here is CASSFVRGGGETQYF. In DNA, the CDR3 is TGTGCCAGCAGCTTTGTCCGGGGAGGAGGAGAGACCCAGTACTTC.

The V gene is TRBV7-2, the J gene TRBJ1-5; D not resolved. Germline CDR1 is SGHTA and CDR2 is FQGNSA. This CDR3 spans 14 amino acids. Trimming removed 0 bases at V and 5 bases at J, with 8 bases between. CDR3 amino acids: CASSLAGRDQPQHF. The CDR3 coding sequence is TGTGCCAGCAGCTTAGCAGGGAGGGATCAGCCCCAGCATTTT.

This clone was found once. The V and J genes are TRBV3-1 (or the pseudogene TRBV3-2) and TRBJ2-3; 8 bases map to TRBD2. V shed 4 bases and J 2 bases; nucleotides not matched to a gene: 14. CDR3 length: 18 residues. CDR1 is LGHDT, CDR2 YNNKEL, per germline (reference sequence). CDR3 residues: CASSPGGSAGVYTDTQYF. CDR3 DNA sequence: TGTGCCAGCAGCCCAGGAGGGTCAGCGGGGGTCTACACAGATACGCAGTATTTT.

J is TRBJ1-1 and V is TRBV27, with D possibly being TRBD1 (5 bases). The ends were cut back, 1 base at V and 6 bases at J, with 9 bases in the middle. Germline values: CDR1 MNHEY, CDR2 SMNVEV (reference sequence). The CDR3 has 13 amino acids. The CDR3: CASSLWGGAEAFF. The CDR3 DNA reads TGTGCCAGCAGTTTATGGGGCGGGGCTGAAGCTTTCTTT.

This clone has a handful of counts. This rearrangement joins TRBV7-8 to TRBJ1-5; no clear D. V gave up 1 base and J gave up 2 bases, with 9 bases separating them. The germline gives CDR1 SGHVS, CDR2 FQNEAQ. The CDR3 is made up of 15 amino acids. CDR3 sequence: CASSLDAGRNQPQHF. The CDR3 nucleotides are TGTGCCAGCAGCTTAGACGCGGGCCGCAATCAGCCCCAGCATTTT.

The rearrangement joins TRBV5-4 to TRBJ2-3, with D perhaps matching TRBD2 (6 bases). CDR3 length: 15 amino acids. Trimming shortened V by 0 bases and J by 7 bases, and 15 bases separated the two germline ends. Germline V CDR1 and CDR2: SGHNT, YYREEE (reference sequence). CDR3 sequence (DNA): TGTGCCAGCAGCTTGGCGGTCGGGGGACCGAATACGCAGTATTTT. Amino acids: CASSLAVGGPNTQYF.

The chain carries TRBV5-1 and TRBJ2-1; weak D call: TRBD1 (5 bases). V was clipped by 2 bases and J by 8 bases, with 8 bases between them. The CDR3 is 12 amino acids. The germline gives CDR1 SGHRS, CDR2 YFSETQ. CDR3 protein: CASSLQAYEQFF. The DNA of the CDR3 is TGCGCCAGCAGCTTACAGGCGTATGAGCAGTTCTTC.

This rearrangement joins TRBV24-1 to TRBJ2-3; a weak D match, TRBD2 (6 bases). Germline CDR1 reads KGHDR; CDR2 reads SFDVKD. The V gene lost 10 bases and the J gene lost 3 bases, with 16 bases spanning the gap. CDR3 length: 14 residues. The DNA of the CDR3 is TGTGCCACGGGTGATCGGAGGGGAACAGATACGCAGTATTTT. It translates to CATGDRRGTDTQYF.

The genes are TRBV5-1 and TRBJ1-1; D is possibly TRBD1 (5 bases). Deletions cut 0 bases from V and 5 bases from J, with 14 bases between. This CDR3 is 15 amino acids long. Germline CDR1 is SGHRS and CDR2 is YFSETQ. The CDR3 is CASSLVAGVETEAFF. Here the CDR3 DNA reads TGCGCCAGCAGCTTGGTTGCGGGGGTAGAGACTGAAGCTTTCTTT.

This chain uses TRBV24-1 with TRBJ1-4; D possibly corresponds to TRBD1 (6 bases). Deletions cut 2 bases from V and 8 bases from J, with 8 bases between. The CDR3 length is 13 residues. Germline loops: CDR1 KGHDR, CDR2 SFDVKD. The CDR3 region is CATSDSGQEKLFF. The CDR3 coding sequence is TGTGCCACCAGTGATTCCGGACAGGAAAAACTGTTTTTT.

This clone was recorded once. DNA for the CDR3: TGTGCCAGCTCACCTAGACAGGGTAGCACAGATACGCAGTATTTT. It codes for CASSPRQGSTDTQYF. This chain links TRBV18 with TRBJ2-3, with 7 bases fitting TRBD1. This CDR3 comprises 15 residues. Germline V gene lookup returns CDR1 KGHSH and CDR2 LQKENI. V shed 3 bases and J 0 bases; nucleotides not matched to a gene: 3.

V is TRBV6-5 and J is TRBJ1-3; unclear D gene. Trimming left V 2 bases short and J 0 bases short, with 8 bases between. The CDR3 sequence is 15 residues long. Per the germline V gene, CDR1 is MNHEY and CDR2 is SVGAGI. In nucleotides, the CDR3 is TGTGCCAGCAGTTACGAGGGAAGCTCTGGAAACACCATATATTTT. The encoded protein is CASSYEGSSGNTIYF.

This chain uses TRBV6-5 with TRBJ1-2, with D hard to call. The ends were cut back, 7 bases at V and 1 base at J, with 7 bases in the middle. CDR1 and CDR2 (germline): MNHEY, SVGAGI. This CDR3 is built from 12 residues. The CDR3 loop reads CASNPNNYGYTF. CDR3 DNA: TGTGCCAGCAATCCCAATAACTATGGCTACACCTTC.

This clone was found a few times. The V gene is TRBV7-3, the J gene TRBJ1-2; 7 bases are shared with TRBD1. The CDR3 loop spans 13 amino acids. V lost 5 bases to trimming and J lost 3 bases; unmatched junction nucleotides: 3. CDR1 is SGHTA, CDR2 FQGTGA, per germline. This CDR3 is CASSRGQHYGYTF. The CDR3 DNA reads TGTGCCAGCAGCCGGGGACAGCACTATGGCTACACCTTC. The full variable domain, its missing parts supplied by reference TRBV7-3 and TRBJ1-2, is GAGVSQTPSNKVTEKGKYVELRCDPISGHTALYWYRQSLGQGPEFLIYFQGTGAADDSGLPNDRFFAVRPEGSVSTLKIQRTERGDSAVYLCASSRGQHYGYTFGSGTRLTVV.

The chain couples TRBV20-1 to TRBJ1-1; 10 nucleotides agree with TRBD1. Germline values: CDR1 DFQATT, CDR2 SNEGSKA (reference sequence). This CDR3 spans 11 amino acids. V gave up 8 bases and J gave up 7 bases; unmatched junction bases: 4. The CDR3 is CSTGQGDEAFF. The CDR3 DNA sequence: TGCAGTACAGGACAGGGGGATGAAGCTTTCTTT.

The chain uses TRBV10-1 and TRBJ2-2, with TRBD2 identical over 11 bases. The CDR3 extends over 17 amino acids. In germline, CDR1 is WNHNN, CDR2 SYGVQD (reference sequence). With V trimmed by 2 bases and J by 3 bases, 5 bases remained unmatched. Here the CDR3 reads CASSENGLAGHTGELFF. For the CDR3, the DNA is TGCGCCAGCAGTGAGAATGGACTAGCGGGCCACACCGGGGAGCTGTTTTTT.

The chain employs TRBV9 and TRBJ2-3; D perhaps matches TRBD2 (6 bases). Germline V gene data show CDR1 as SGDLS and CDR2 as YYNGEE. Trimming stripped 7 bases from V and 8 bases from J, with 14 bases between. CDR3 length equals 12 residues. The CDR3 DNA reads TGTGCCAGCGGAGGAGGGGAGGTTACGCAGTATTTT. Translated: CASGGGEVTQYF.

The chain combines TRBV30 with TRBJ1-2; 7 bases are a match to TRBD1. Trimming at V came to 8 bases and at J to 0 bases, leaving 3 bases not matched to a gene. The length of the CDR3 is 12 residues. Germline V CDR1 and CDR2: GTSNPN, SVGIG (reference sequence). The CDR3 DNA sequence: TGTGCCAGGGACAGAGCTAACTATGGCTACACCTTC. It yields the protein CARDRANYGYTF.

The gene calls are TRBV5-1 and TRBJ2-1; TRBD2 agrees at 8 bases. The CDR3 runs to 15 residues. Trimming removed 5 bases from V and 6 bases from J; junction bases left unmatched: 10. Germline CDR1 is SGHRS and CDR2 is YFSETQ. Written as DNA, the CDR3 is TGCGCCAGCAGTGTCGGGGGGGACTCTCTCAATGAGCAGTTCTTC. The encoded protein is CASSVGGDSLNEQFF.